This T cell receptor (beta chain) derives from a study of T cell responses to AZD1222 COVID-19 vaccine. Study-wide results and caveats: Donors were chiefly white British, with a greater number of females, and clonal diversity was perhaps underestimated. The breadth and depth of Spike-specific TCRs increased once two AZD1222 doses had been given.

TCRdb's table, derived via immunoSEQ multiplex PCR, lists solely in-frame clones and lacks some. This table has about 140,000 clones, less than 95% appearing once. The CDR3 is made up of 16 amino acids. V lost 0 bases, J lost 7 bases, and 9 bases stayed unmatched. The germline CDR1 and CDR2 sequences are LGHNT and FRNRAP. This clone was recorded only once. Its antigen is unknown. The clonotype originates from an adult in good health. The rearrangement uses TRBV12-5 and TRBJ2-3; 8 nucleotides match TRBD2. Material: peripheral blood, obtained on day 0 of AZD1222 vaccination. The CDR3 coding sequence is TGTGCTAGTGGTTTGGTACTGGGCGGGGGGCGGAATACGCAGTATTTT. This gives the protein CASGLVLGGGRNTQYF.